Listed below are T cell receptor beta chains from one sample, sequenced in a study of vaccination effects on CD4 cells after COVID-19. Profiled with immunoSEQ multiplex PCR; TCRdb holds only in-frame clones, not every one. Of about 41,000 clones in the sample, over 60% were seen once. No cognate antigen is known for these TCRs. Specimen: CD4+ T cells from PBMCs cultured with HCoV-NL63 spike peptides, collected before COVID-19 vaccination. Every receptor here comes from a human donor who received a COVID-19 vaccine. CDR3s include the opening cysteine and the closing phenylalanine or tryptophan. The order of the fields is D gene, J gene, clone size, V gene, CDR3 protein, CDR3 DNA. The D gene is left open where the match is weak. Expanded clones get a size class; other rows say once, few or many, or leave the size out.

d_gene: .
j_gene: TRBJ1-5
abundance: once
v_gene: TRBV2
CDR3aa: CASSEVGRGNQPQHF
CDR3nt: TGTGCCAGCAGTGAGGTAGGGCGGGGAAATCAGCCCCAGCATTTT

d_gene: TRBD2
j_gene: TRBJ2-5
abundance: .
v_gene: TRBV18
CDR3aa: CASSETSGQETQYF
CDR3nt: TGTGCCAGCTCCGAGACTAGCGGTCAAGAGACCCAGTACTTC

d_gene: .
j_gene: TRBJ2-6
abundance: few
v_gene: TRBV4-2
CDR3aa: CASSHKGNAPVSGANVLTF
CDR3nt: TGTGCCAGCAGCCATAAGGGGAATGCTCCGGTTTCTGGAGCCAACGTCCTGACTTTC

d_gene: .
j_gene: TRBJ1-3
abundance: .
v_gene: TRBV5-5
CDR3aa: CASSREWGASGNTIYF
CDR3nt: TGTGCCAGCAGTCGGGAGTGGGGGGCCTCTGGAAACACCATATATTTT

d_gene: .
j_gene: TRBJ1-5
abundance: .
v_gene: TRBV4-1
CDR3aa: CASSQDQRDIQPQHF
CDR3nt: TGCGCCAGCAGCCAAGATCAAAGGGATATTCAGCCCCAGCATTTT

d_gene: .
j_gene: TRBJ1-1
abundance: .
v_gene: TRBV10-3
CDR3aa: CAISTYRDGTEAFF
CDR3nt: TGTGCCATCAGTACCTACAGGGATGGCACTGAAGCTTTCTTT

d_gene: .
j_gene: TRBJ1-2
abundance: .
v_gene: TRBV2
CDR3aa: CASNADSQAYYGYTF
CDR3nt: TGTGCCAGCAATGCGGACAGCCAAGCATACTATGGCTACACCTTC

d_gene: .
j_gene: TRBJ2-1
abundance: .
v_gene: TRBV7-9
CDR3aa: CASSTSPYNEQFF
CDR3nt: TGTGCCAGCAGCACGAGCCCCTACAATGAGCAGTTCTTC

d_gene: TRBD2
j_gene: TRBJ2-5
abundance: .
v_gene: TRBV5-1
CDR3aa: CASRPISGGAETQYF
CDR3nt: TGCGCCAGCAGGCCGATTAGCGGGGGAGCAGAGACCCAGTACTTC

d_gene: TRBD1
j_gene: TRBJ1-2
abundance: few
v_gene: TRBV6-2/TRBV6-3
CDR3aa: CASSYVTGNYGYTF
CDR3nt: TGTGCCAGCAGTTACGTGACAGGGAACTATGGCTACACCTTC

d_gene: .
j_gene: TRBJ1-1
abundance: .
v_gene: TRBV5-1
CDR3aa: CASSFSQGNTEAFF
CDR3nt: TGCGCCAGCAGCTTCTCACAGGGGAACACTGAAGCTTTCTTT

d_gene: .
j_gene: TRBJ1-4
abundance: once
v_gene: TRBV30
CDR3aa: CAWSVLGRTNEKLFF
CDR3nt: TGTGCCTGGAGTGTACTGGGGCGTACTAATGAAAAACTGTTTTTT

d_gene: TRBD1
j_gene: TRBJ1-1
abundance: few
v_gene: TRBV18
CDR3aa: CASSPNRRTGTTEAFF
CDR3nt: TGTGCCAGCTCCCCAAACCGACGGACAGGGACCACTGAAGCTTTCTTT

d_gene: .
j_gene: TRBJ1-1
abundance: .
v_gene: TRBV4-2
CDR3aa: CASSLTRQANTEAFF
CDR3nt: TGTGCCAGCAGCCTCACCCGACAGGCTAACACTGAAGCTTTCTTT

d_gene: TRBD2
j_gene: TRBJ2-3
abundance: .
v_gene: TRBV7-3
CDR3aa: CASSVASSGGTDTQYF
CDR3nt: TGTGCCAGCAGTGTTGCGTCTAGCGGGGGCACAGATACGCAGTATTTT

d_gene: .
j_gene: TRBJ1-4
abundance: .
v_gene: TRBV7-9
CDR3aa: CASSLEQAVNEKLFF
CDR3nt: TGTGCCAGCAGCTTAGAACAGGCCGTTAATGAAAAACTGTTTTTT

d_gene: .
j_gene: TRBJ2-5
abundance: .
v_gene: TRBV5-1
CDR3aa: CASRGSGYQETQYF
CDR3nt: TGCGCCAGCAGGGGATCTGGCTACCAAGAGACCCAGTACTTC

d_gene: TRBD1
j_gene: TRBJ1-3
abundance: .
v_gene: TRBV4-1
CDR3aa: CASSLYSTGSGNTIYF
CDR3nt: TGCGCCAGCAGCCTCTACTCGACAGGGAGTGGAAACACCATATATTTT

d_gene: .
j_gene: TRBJ1-5
abundance: once
v_gene: TRBV6-6
CDR3aa: CASSYLNGAEQPQHF
CDR3nt: TGTGCCAGCAGTTACTTAAACGGGGCCGAGCAGCCCCAGCATTTT

d_gene: TRBD2
j_gene: TRBJ2-5
abundance: .
v_gene: TRBV9
CDR3aa: CASSVAPPQTSGGPQETQYF
CDR3nt: TGTGCCAGCAGCGTAGCCCCGCCGCAGACTAGCGGGGGACCCCAAGAGACCCAGTACTTC

d_gene: .
j_gene: TRBJ2-2
abundance: .
v_gene: TRBV2
CDR3aa: CASARTAGGELFF
CDR3nt: TGTGCCAGCGCTCGGACCGCCGGCGGGGAGCTGTTTTTT

d_gene: .
j_gene: TRBJ2-1
abundance: .
v_gene: TRBV5-1
CDR3aa: CASSLVPNRATYNEQFF
CDR3nt: TGCGCCAGCAGCTTGGTCCCGAATAGGGCTACCTACAATGAGCAGTTCTTC

d_gene: .
j_gene: TRBJ2-3
abundance: .
v_gene: TRBV10-3
CDR3aa: CAIKVTDTQYF
CDR3nt: TGTGCCATCAAAGTCACAGATACGCAGTATTTT

d_gene: TRBD1
j_gene: TRBJ2-5
abundance: .
v_gene: TRBV18
CDR3aa: CASSPQGEETQYF
CDR3nt: TGTGCCAGCTCACCTCAGGGGGAAGAGACCCAGTACTTC

d_gene: .
j_gene: TRBJ1-1
abundance: once
v_gene: TRBV5-8
CDR3aa: CASSRGRGRDTEAFF
CDR3nt: TGTGCCAGCAGCCGTGGACGCGGGCGAGACACTGAAGCTTTCTTT

d_gene: .
j_gene: TRBJ2-4
abundance: .
v_gene: TRBV5-1
CDR3aa: CASSPELAKNIQYF
CDR3nt: TGCGCCAGCAGCCCCGAACTAGCCAAAAACATTCAGTACTTC

d_gene: .
j_gene: TRBJ1-5
abundance: few
v_gene: TRBV6-5
CDR3aa: CASSLSKNSNQPQHF
CDR3nt: TGTGCCAGCAGTCTCTCAAAAAATAGCAATCAGCCCCAGCATTTT

d_gene: .
j_gene: TRBJ2-2
abundance: .
v_gene: TRBV24-1
CDR3aa: CATSDRPVLANTGELFF
CDR3nt: TGTGCCACCAGTGATCGGCCAGTCTTAGCGAACACCGGGGAGCTGTTTTTT

d_gene: .
j_gene: TRBJ2-5
abundance: .
v_gene: TRBV24-1
CDR3aa: CATSDAGGHQETQYF
CDR3nt: TGTGCCACCAGTGATGCCGGGGGGCACCAAGAGACCCAGTACTTC

d_gene: .
j_gene: TRBJ1-5
abundance: few
v_gene: TRBV27
CDR3aa: CASSRRIDNQPQHF
CDR3nt: TGTGCCAGCAGTCGTAGGATAGATAATCAGCCCCAGCATTTT

d_gene: .
j_gene: TRBJ2-1
abundance: .
v_gene: TRBV4-3
CDR3aa: CASSQVRGFDNEQFF
CDR3nt: TGCGCCAGCAGCCAAGTCAGGGGCTTTGACAATGAGCAGTTCTTC

d_gene: .
j_gene: TRBJ2-3
abundance: .
v_gene: TRBV6-1
CDR3aa: CASSDDGDLGDTQYF
CDR3nt: TGTGCCAGCAGTGATGACGGGGACCTTGGCGATACGCAGTATTTT

d_gene: .
j_gene: TRBJ2-1
abundance: once
v_gene: TRBV3-1/TRBV3-2
CDR3aa: CASSRTTVNEQFF
CDR3nt: TGTGCCAGCAGTCGGACGACCGTCAATGAGCAGTTCTTC

d_gene: TRBD1
j_gene: TRBJ2-5
abundance: .
v_gene: TRBV5-1
CDR3aa: CASSVGQGRETQYF
CDR3nt: TGCGCCAGCAGCGTGGGACAGGGAAGAGAGACCCAGTACTTC

d_gene: TRBD1
j_gene: TRBJ1-6
abundance: .
v_gene: TRBV27
CDR3aa: CASSILTGGNSPLHF
CDR3nt: TGTGCCAGCAGCATCCTGACAGGGGGTAATTCACCCCTCCACTTT

d_gene: .
j_gene: TRBJ1-2
abundance: .
v_gene: TRBV28
CDR3aa: CASSTQGVRYGYTF
CDR3nt: TGTGCCAGCAGTACACAGGGAGTTAGGTATGGCTACACCTTC

d_gene: TRBD1
j_gene: TRBJ2-1
abundance: .
v_gene: TRBV6-2/TRBV6-3
CDR3aa: CASSRPPWGQLFDNEQFF
CDR3nt: TGTGCCAGCAGCAGACCCCCGTGGGGACAGCTCTTTGACAATGAGCAGTTCTTC

d_gene: .
j_gene: TRBJ2-6
abundance: .
v_gene: TRBV5-4
CDR3aa: CASSPDSSGANVLTF
CDR3nt: TGTGCCAGCAGCCCTGACAGCTCTGGGGCCAACGTCCTGACTTTC

d_gene: .
j_gene: TRBJ1-5
abundance: .
v_gene: TRBV7-2
CDR3aa: CASSYPGSNQPQHF
CDR3nt: TGTGCCAGCAGCTACCCGGGCTCCAATCAGCCCCAGCATTTT

d_gene: TRBD2
j_gene: TRBJ2-1
abundance: .
v_gene: TRBV25-1
CDR3aa: CASSEFSSGVRGEQFF
CDR3nt: TGTGCCAGCAGTGAATTTTCTAGCGGGGTTAGGGGTGAGCAGTTCTTC

d_gene: TRBD2
j_gene: TRBJ2-1
abundance: .
v_gene: TRBV18
CDR3aa: CASSPLAGGVNEQFF
CDR3nt: TGTGCCAGCTCACCTTTAGCGGGGGGCGTCAATGAGCAGTTCTTC

d_gene: TRBD1
j_gene: TRBJ2-3
abundance: .
v_gene: TRBV4-3
CDR3aa: CASSQDPMYPDREPTDTQYF
CDR3nt: TGCGCCAGCAGCCAAGATCCCATGTACCCCGACAGGGAGCCCACAGATACGCAGTATTTT

d_gene: TRBD1
j_gene: TRBJ1-1
abundance: few
v_gene: TRBV10-3
CDR3aa: CAISPGQGLGTEAFF
CDR3nt: TGTGCCATCAGCCCGGGACAGGGATTGGGAACTGAAGCTTTCTTT

d_gene: .
j_gene: TRBJ1-5
abundance: .
v_gene: TRBV6-5
CDR3aa: CASSYTGNQPQHF
CDR3nt: TGTGCCAGCAGTTACACAGGAAATCAGCCCCAGCATTTT

d_gene: .
j_gene: TRBJ2-6
abundance: .
v_gene: TRBV21-1
CDR3aa: CASSKDRPNSSGANVLTF
CDR3nt: TGTGCCAGCAGCAAGGACAGGCCTAATAGCTCTGGGGCCAACGTCCTGACTTTC

d_gene: TRBD1
j_gene: TRBJ1-1
abundance: .
v_gene: TRBV5-5
CDR3aa: CASSRSNYRGTEAFF
CDR3nt: TGTGCCAGCAGCCGATCAAACTACAGGGGGACTGAAGCTTTCTTT

d_gene: .
j_gene: TRBJ1-2
abundance: .
v_gene: TRBV2
CDR3aa: CASSEGRDTYGYTF
CDR3nt: TGTGCCAGCAGTGAGGGGCGGGACACCTATGGCTACACCTTC

d_gene: .
j_gene: TRBJ2-2
abundance: .
v_gene: TRBV6-5
CDR3aa: CASSWMTDGELFF
CDR3nt: TGTGCCAGCAGTTGGATGACGGACGGGGAGCTGTTTTTT

d_gene: .
j_gene: TRBJ1-2
abundance: .
v_gene: TRBV2
CDR3aa: CASSEEGDLGYTF
CDR3nt: TGTGCCAGCAGTGAAGAGGGGGATCTGGGCTACACCTTC

d_gene: .
j_gene: TRBJ1-6
abundance: .
v_gene: TRBV7-8
CDR3aa: CASSGRDGTVNSPLHF
CDR3nt: TGTGCCAGCAGCGGACGAGACGGGACGGTGAATTCACCCCTCCACTTT

d_gene: .
j_gene: TRBJ1-5
abundance: few
v_gene: TRBV24-1
CDR3aa: CATSDPGQPGSNQPQHF
CDR3nt: TGTGCCACCAGTGATCCAGGACAGCCAGGAAGCAATCAGCCCCAGCATTTT

d_gene: .
j_gene: TRBJ1-3
abundance: .
v_gene: TRBV19
CDR3aa: CASNTAGNTIYF
CDR3nt: TGTGCCAGTAACACAGCCGGAAACACCATATATTTT

d_gene: .
j_gene: TRBJ2-5
abundance: .
v_gene: TRBV19
CDR3aa: CASSIGYGTAGEETQYF
CDR3nt: TGTGCCAGTAGTATAGGATACGGGACAGCGGGGGAAGAGACCCAGTACTTC

d_gene: .
j_gene: TRBJ2-5
abundance: .
v_gene: TRBV10-3
CDR3aa: CAISDGGETQYF
CDR3nt: TGTGCCATCAGTGACGGGGGCGAGACCCAGTACTTC

d_gene: .
j_gene: TRBJ1-2
abundance: .
v_gene: TRBV12-3/TRBV12-4
CDR3aa: CASSRDKDYGYTF
CDR3nt: TGTGCCAGCAGCCGGGACAAGGACTATGGCTACACCTTC

d_gene: TRBD1
j_gene: TRBJ1-1
abundance: .
v_gene: TRBV6-1
CDR3aa: CASSERQGAQAFF
CDR3nt: TGTGCCAGCAGTGAACGACAGGGGGCGCAAGCTTTCTTT

d_gene: .
j_gene: TRBJ1-4
abundance: .
v_gene: TRBV28
CDR3aa: CASSIDRTSTNEKLFF
CDR3nt: TGTGCCAGCAGCATAGACAGGACATCAACTAATGAAAAACTGTTTTTT